This T cell receptor beta chain emerged from a study of CD8 T cells in ankylosing spondylitis. With 3 bases removed from V and 1 base from J, the gap between germline ends came to 12 bases. This CDR3 region has 15 residues. Germline CDR1 reads SGHVS; CDR2 reads FNYEAQ. TCRdb re-called the 5' RACE reads through MiXCR, storing one row per CDR3 protein. The table records approximately 220,000 distinct CDR3 sequences, roughly 24% of them present only once. This clonotype has at least ten counts. What it binds is unknown. Regarding the study as a whole: Within matched ankylosing spondylitis synovial fluid, disease-linked clones were reportedly significantly enriched.

The sequencing input was blood, either unsorted or a sorted T cell fraction (not recorded which). The chain uses TRBV7-6 and TRBJ2-5; weak D call: TRBD2 (5 bases). This receptor was obtained from a male donor with ankylosing spondylitis or in good health (not recorded which). CDR3 residues: CASSFQDGVQETQYF. The CDR3 nucleotides read TGTGCCAGCAGCTTCCAGGACGGGGTCCAAGAGACCCAGTACTTC.